The 8 T cell receptor beta chains reported below all come from one sample, sequenced in a study of T cell responses to AZD1222 COVID-19 vaccine. Here immunoSEQ multiplex PCR was the method, and the copy in TCRdb shows in-frame clones only, minus some. The repertoire has about 150,000 clones, around 89% of them found once; the top ten carry roughly 3.5%. The sequenced sample was peripheral blood, obtained on day 0 of MenACWY control vaccination. Source of these receptors: an adult in good health.

This rearrangement joins TRBV29-1 to TRBJ2-7, with TRBD1 matching 9 bases. Germline V lookup: CDR1 SQVTM, CDR2 ANQGSEA. The CDR3 totals 14 residues. V shed 6 bases and J 2 bases; nucleotides not matched to a gene: 8. The CDR3 nucleotides are TGCAGCGTCTCAACCCGGGACAGGGCCTACGAGCAGTACTTC. It translates to CSVSTRDRAYEQYF.

The V and J genes are TRBV7-2 and TRBJ1-6; no definite D call. The CDR3 runs 15 residues. Germline assignment: CDR1 SGHTA and CDR2 FQGNSA. Trimming pared 1 base from V and 6 bases from J, leaving 10 bases between. Here the CDR3 reads CASSLVPDPNSPLHF. CDR3 nucleotide sequence: TGTGCCAGCAGCTTAGTCCCGGATCCTAATTCACCCCTCCACTTT.

The genes are TRBV5-1 and TRBJ1-1, with D unclear. CDR1 and CDR2 from the germline V gene are SGHRS and YFSETQ. The CDR3 totals 15 residues. Between the trimmed V and J ends, which lost 6 bases and 1 base, there was a span of 16 bases. CDR3 sequence: CASNLVTSRNTEAFF. The CDR3 nucleotides are TGCGCCAGCAACCTTGTGACCTCAAGGAACACTGAAGCTTTCTTT.

This clone was found a few times. This chain joins TRBV11-3 and TRBJ2-1; no reliable D call. The CDR3 consists of 14 residues. Between the trimmed V and J ends, which lost 2 bases and 4 bases, there was a span of 9 bases. Germline V gene sequence: CDR1 SGHNT, CDR2 YENEEA. This CDR3 is CASSLSDEYNEQFF. The CDR3 DNA sequence: TGTGCCAGCAGCTTATCGGACGAGTACAATGAGCAGTTCTTC.

A single count supports this clone. V gene TRBV11-2 combines with J gene TRBJ1-1, with TRBD1 identical over 8 bases. V trimming: 1 base; J trimming: 10 bases; junction bases outside the gene matches: 8. CDR1 and CDR2 from the germline V gene are SGHAT and FQNNGV. This CDR3 has 14 residues. CDR3: CASSLVAQGVVAFF. The CDR3 bases are TGTGCCAGCAGCTTAGTAGCACAGGGGGTTGTAGCTTTCTTT.

V is TRBV27 and J is TRBJ1-6; D perhaps matches TRBD1 (5 bases). V shed 3 bases and J shed 7 bases, with 22 bases lying between them. Germline loops: CDR1 MNHEY, CDR2 SMNVEV (reference sequence). This CDR3 has 18 residues. Here the CDR3 reads CASSFGNLLRGNNSPLHF. CDR3 nucleotides: TGTGCCAGCAGTTTCGGGAACTTACTTCGGGGCAACAATTCACCCCTCCACTTT.

This clone came up once. This chain uses TRBV7-9 with TRBJ1-3; the D gene is possibly TRBD1 (5 bases). V was trimmed by 5 bases and J by 9 bases, leaving 17 bases between them. In germline, CDR1 is SEHNR, CDR2 FQNEAQ (reference sequence). This CDR3 is built from 14 residues. The CDR3, as DNA: TGTGCCAGCAGCGGGGCGGGCCGCCTGAGCACCATATATTTT. It specifies CASSGAGRLSTIYF.

This clone occurred a few times. The chain has TRBV4-1 and TRBJ2-2; the match to TRBD1 covers 11 bases. Germline CDR1 and CDR2: MGHRA and YSYEKL. The length of the CDR3 is 13 residues. Losses at the gene ends were 8 bases for V and 9 bases for J; bases not matched to a gene: 5. In DNA, the CDR3 is TGCGCCAGCTCGGACAGGGGGCTCCGGGAGCTGTTTTTT. Its translation is CASSDRGLRELFF.